The entry below gives a single TCR beta chain sequence along with its context. The authors produced TCR alpha and TCR beta cDNA libraries with sample barcodes and UMIs by 5'RACE using constant-segment primers. TCRdb re-called the 5' RACE reads through MiXCR, storing one row per CDR3 protein. The repertoire holds just over 350,000 distinct CDR3 sequences, approximately 15% seen once, with about 20% in the top ten. The germline V gene has CDR1 WSHSY and CDR2 SAAADI. The CDR3 consists of 13 residues. V was cut by 6 bases and J by 6 bases, with 15 bases left in between. These data belong to a study of T-cell memory formation after mild COVID-19.

What was sequenced was PBMCs or a T cell subset sorted from them (not recorded which). The receptor's source is a man younger than 30 who had mild COVID-19 (a few samples of this study predate the infection). Cell type and time point are not known. The rearrangement links TRBV10-2 to TRBJ2-7, with D uncertain. CDR3 loop: CASSPDTVLEQYV. The CDR3 nucleotides read TGCGCCAGCAGCCCCGATACTGTTCTCGAGCAGTACGTC.